This T cell receptor (beta chain) was sequenced in a study of blood T cell repertoires in COVID-19. Looking at the study overall: Collection of acute and convalescent COVID-19 samples took place in the United States, Italy and Spain. T cells, B-cell-depleted T cells, or PBMCs provided the cDNA or gDNA that served as material.

Authors' methods: Researchers report that nucleated cell counts were estimated from reference gene primer amplification. Some clones are missing from TCRdb's copy, which holds only in-frame ones; the method was immunoSEQ multiplex PCR. V and J calls and clone size are those listed in that table; D and trimming were worked out from the DNA. This table holds some 80,000 clones, around 90% found once. The V gene lost 7 bases and the J gene lost 3 bases, with 11 bases spanning the gap. This CDR3 region has 13 residues. The germline V gene has CDR1 SGHKS and CDR2 YYEKEE (reference sequence). The receptor was derived from a woman older than 75 with active or convalescent COVID-19. Sequencing was carried out using peripheral blood. V and J are TRBV5-5 and TRBJ1-5; no clear D gene. CDR3 protein: CASAKADNQPQHF. DNA for the CDR3: TGTGCCAGCGCTAAGGCGGACAATCAGCCCCAGCATTTT.